One sample yielded the 15 T cell receptor beta chains listed below, sequenced in a study of CD8+CD57+ T cells in acquired aplastic anemia. According to the study, genomic DNA was the template for TCR beta VDJ and CDR3 profiling. Each CDR3 protein gets one entry after TCRdb re-called the reads with MiXCR. The sample consists of tens of thousands of distinct CDR3 sequences, under 55% of them appearing once. Sequenced material: sorted CD4+, CD8+, or CD8+CD57+ T cells (not recorded which) from PBMCs. The source of these receptors is a human donor in good health, serving as a control.

At least ten counts were recorded for this clonotype. The V gene is TRBV7-3, the J gene TRBJ2-5, with 8 bases lining up with TRBD2. The length of the CDR3 is 15 residues. Germline lookup yields CDR1 SGHTA and CDR2 FQGTGA. Unmatched junction bases numbered 6, after V lost 4 bases and J lost 2 bases. The CDR3 loop reads CASSYSGTSQETQYF. CDR3 coding DNA: TGTGCCAGCAGCTATTCCGGGACTAGTCAAGAGACCCAGTACTTC.

The chain uses TRBV7-8 and TRBJ2-7; D uncertain. V lost 5 bases, J lost 4 bases, and 12 bases lay in between. This CDR3 is built from 13 residues. Germline CDR1 SGHVS, CDR2 FQNEAQ. The CDR3 DNA is TGTGCCAGCAGCGCGGACGGATTGTACGAGCAGTACTTC. It is translated as CASSADGLYEQYF.

This clonotype was recorded a few times. The CDR3 ends on some other residue instead of the conserved phenylalanine or tryptophan, so this is likely a read error. The DNA is omitted, as the CDR3 cannot be located on it reliably, and the CDR3 follows TCRdb's listing. The rearrangement joins TRBV19 to TRBJ1-1; the DNA was not compared with TRBD1, the D call given in the table. The CDR3 comprises 13 residues, both ends counted. The V gene's germline CDR1 is LNHDA and CDR2 SQIVND (reference sequence). The CDR3 loop reads CASSVGAVTEALS.

This clonotype was picked up a small number of times. A much larger clone lies one base from this, so it may be a read error. The conserved closing phenylalanine or tryptophan is absent in this CDR3, likely reflecting a read error. The genes are TRBV19 and TRBJ1-1; 8 nucleotides align to TRBD1. Germline V gene data show CDR1 as LNHDA and CDR2 as SQIVND (reference sequence). This CDR3 region has 17 residues. With V trimmed by 5 bases and J by 6 bases, 17 bases remained unmatched. In DNA, the CDR3 is TGTGCCAGTAGTTTTGAGGGACAGGTGGGCAAGGGCGCTGAAGCTTTCTTG. Translation: CASSFEGQVGKGAEAFL.

The chain has TRBV5-1 and TRBJ2-7; D unresolved. Germline-derived CDR1 and CDR2 are SGHRS and YFSETQ. The germline V and J ends were trimmed by 2 bases and 4 bases, with 10 bases remaining between them. CDR3 size: 13 residues. CDR3 protein: CASSFTVGYEQYF. CDR3 bases: TGCGCCAGCAGCTTTACGGTCGGGTACGAGCAGTACTTC.

In this sample, this clonotype turned up many times. The chain recombines TRBV20-1 with TRBJ2-2, with D tentatively TRBD2 (5 bases). V was trimmed by 2 bases and J by 1 base, leaving 8 bases between them. Germline values: CDR1 DFQATT, CDR2 SNEGSKA (reference sequence). CDR3 length: 14 amino acids. The CDR3 nucleotides are TGCAGTGCTAGATACGCGGGGAACACCGGGGAGCTGTTTTTT. Translation: CSARYAGNTGELFF.

This chain connects TRBV19 to TRBJ1-1; tentative D call: TRBD1 (5 bases). From germline, CDR1 is LNHDA and CDR2 SQIVND (reference sequence). Between the trimmed V and J ends, which lost 7 bases and 0 bases, there was a span of 12 bases. The CDR3 covers 14 residues. CDR3 nucleotide sequence: TGTGCCAGTACCGAGCAGGGTCTGAACACTGAAGCTTTCTTT. Its protein is CASTEQGLNTEAFF.

The rearrangement links TRBV7-6 to TRBJ1-6; D is unclear. This CDR3 has 14 amino acids. The V end lost 3 bases, the J end lost 1 base, and 4 bases lay between the germline ends. Germline V gene sequence: CDR1 SGHVS, CDR2 FNYEAQ. The CDR3 is CASSLSSYNSPLHF. In DNA, the CDR3 is TGTGCCAGCAGCTTGAGTTCCTATAATTCACCCCTCCACTTT.

There are many counts of this clonotype. The gene calls are TRBV5-4 and TRBJ1-1; D remains ambiguous. The CDR3 runs to 13 residues. Trimming removed 2 bases from V and 6 bases from J, with 11 bases in between. Germline CDR1 SGHNT, CDR2 YYREEE (reference sequence). The CDR3 protein is CASSLAGGAEAFF. DNA of the CDR3: TGTGCCAGCAGCTTAGCGGGAGGCGCTGAAGCTTTCTTT.

This clonotype was counted ten times or more. This chain uses TRBV11-3 with TRBJ1-1; D is possibly TRBD1 (5 bases). The CDR3 extends over 14 amino acids. The germline V gene encodes CDR1 SGHNT and CDR2 YENEEA. Between the trimmed V and J ends, which lost 6 bases and 1 base, there was a span of 12 bases. CDR3 sequence (DNA): TGTGCCAGCAGGCCGCGGCAGGGGAACACTGAAGCTTTCTTT. Translated, it gives CASRPRQGNTEAFF.

This clonotype was counted a few times. V and J are TRBV6-5 and TRBJ2-7, with D possibly matching TRBD2 (6 bases). Deletions cut 0 bases from V and 3 bases from J, with 12 bases between. Germline lookup yields CDR1 MNHEY and CDR2 SVGAGI. This CDR3 comprises 15 residues. Here the CDR3 DNA reads TGTGCCAGCAGTTACTCGGTGGGAGGCGGCTACGAGCAGTACTTC. It codes for CASSYSVGGGYEQYF.

This clonotype was counted a single time. The chain employs TRBV29-1 and TRBJ1-1, with 7 nucleotides matching TRBD1. CDR3 length equals 17 residues. Germline V lookup: CDR1 SQVTM, CDR2 ANQGSEA. With 5 bases clipped from V and 0 bases from J, the junction kept 15 bases outside the gene matches. The CDR3 here is CSVLLGMTGRLNTEAFF. DNA for the CDR3: TGCAGCGTTCTTCTAGGAATGACAGGGCGGTTGAACACTGAAGCTTTCTTT.

This clonotype is categorized as medium-sized. The chain combines TRBV10-3 with TRBJ1-2; no firm D call. This CDR3 contains 14 residues. The V end lost 6 bases, the J end lost 0 bases, and 11 bases lay between the germline ends. CDR1 ENHRY and CDR2 SYGVKD come from the germline V gene. The DNA of the CDR3 is TGTGCCATCAGCCCAGGCCTAGCTAACTATGGCTACACCTTC. Translating gives CAISPGLANYGYTF.

This clonotype was counted ten times or more. The V and J genes are TRBV12-3 or TRBV12-4 and TRBJ2-3; TRBD1 aligns across 10 bases. This CDR3 spans 16 amino acids. The J segment lost 0 bases and the V segment lost 3 bases, leaving 3 bases of the junction unmatched. CDR3: CASSFRTGGSTDTQYF. CDR3 DNA: TGTGCCAGCAGTTTTCGGACAGGGGGTAGCACAGATACGCAGTATTTT.

This clonotype has more than one count but fewer than ten. This clone may be a read error of a much larger clone one base away. The chain combines TRBV24-1 with TRBJ1-4, with D hard to call. Between the trimmed V and J ends, which lost 6 bases and 8 bases, there was a span of 18 bases. The CDR3 sequence is 15 residues long. The V gene's germline CDR1 is KGHDR and CDR2 SFDVKD. The CDR3 coding sequence is TGTGCCACCAGTTTACATGGCAAAAGGGAGGAAAAACTGTTTTTT. It specifies CATSLHGKREEKLFF.